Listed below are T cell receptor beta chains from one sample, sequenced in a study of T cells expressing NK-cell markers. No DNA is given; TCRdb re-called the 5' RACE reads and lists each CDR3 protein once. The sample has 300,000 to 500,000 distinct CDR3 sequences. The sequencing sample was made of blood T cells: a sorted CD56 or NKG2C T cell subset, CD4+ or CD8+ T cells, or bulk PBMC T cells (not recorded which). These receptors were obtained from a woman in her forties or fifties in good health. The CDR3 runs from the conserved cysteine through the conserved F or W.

CASSLPAGALYEQYF TRBJ2-7 TRBV28
CASNLQGLRETQYF TRBJ2-5 TRBV7-9
CASTPGGPGYTF TRBJ1-2 TRBV5-6
CASSPTRTVLTDTQYF TRBJ2-3 TRBV27
CASSLLGGGDEQFF TRBJ2-1 TRBV7-2
CSVVFAGQETQYF TRBJ2-5 TRBV29-1
CASSLSPFTGTRFGETQYF TRBJ2-5 TRBV7-9
CASSPFGSRPNEQYF TRBJ2-7 TRBV5-5
CASSQDPTHPEAFF TRBJ1-1 TRBV14
CASSLLAVYNEQFF TRBJ2-1 TRBV7-2
CSARRAGVYEQFF TRBJ2-1 TRBV20-1
CASSVTGTDTQYF TRBJ2-3 TRBV2
CASSQDLVNTDTQYF TRBJ2-3 TRBV4-1
CATGDGSSYEQYF TRBJ2-7 TRBV10-3
CASSLGRASTGELFF TRBJ2-2 TRBV5-1
CASSLGLGLAGGNEQFF TRBJ2-1 TRBV5-1
CASSTTGAGETQYF TRBJ2-5 TRBV28
CATSGRGQSTDTQYF TRBJ2-3 TRBV24-1
CASSLAGGGTGYTF TRBJ1-2 TRBV7-2
CASSLTGQGTEAFF TRBJ1-1 TRBV11-2
CASSSTPGQGIYEQYF TRBJ2-7 TRBV5-1
CASSQPDRSYNSPLHF TRBJ1-6 TRBV4-1
CASSSPEANEKLFF TRBJ1-4 TRBV5-1
CASSPSGGRTGELFF TRBJ2-2 TRBV4-1
CASSVMAGATDTQYF TRBJ2-3 TRBV9
CASSSRPHGASGANVLTF TRBJ2-6 TRBV5-1
CASTSGRGNEQFF TRBJ2-1 TRBV6-5
CASSKGGIYEQYF TRBJ2-7 TRBV21-1
CSATDRSSGNTIYF TRBJ1-3 TRBV20-1
CSARDGLRNEQFF TRBJ2-1 TRBV20-1
CASSLAMGGLSSYEQYF TRBJ2-7 TRBV7-9
CASPHKVQTQYF TRBJ2-5 TRBV5-1
CSARALPEIPTDTQYF TRBJ2-3 TRBV20-1
CAISGADTDTQYF TRBJ2-3 TRBV10-3
CASSWGPGDLETQYF TRBJ2-5 TRBV12-3/TRBV12-4
CASLGGALVLFF TRBJ2-2 TRBV7-3
CASSLLHATSPLTDTQYF TRBJ2-3 TRBV27
CASSSGGEPYEQYF TRBJ2-7 TRBV5-1
CAIGPLEAGGTGANVLTF TRBJ2-6 TRBV10-3
CASSLDGTRFEQFF TRBJ2-1 TRBV19
CASSSGNGQPQHF TRBJ1-5 TRBV19
CASSLSLERILDEQFF TRBJ2-1 TRBV7-8
CASSLVDPLQKGDLETQYF TRBJ2-5 TRBV12-3/TRBV12-4
CASSFLKGAVDTGELFF TRBJ2-2 TRBV11-2
CASSGGGHQPQHF TRBJ1-5 TRBV19
CASSESSEYTDTQYF TRBJ2-3 TRBV10-1
CASTRAGGRDTEAFF TRBJ1-1 TRBV19
CASSSTQANTGELFF TRBJ2-2 TRBV18
CASRSAGGGKETQYF TRBJ2-5 TRBV6-6
CASSLTGSPSSYEQYF TRBJ2-7 TRBV5-1
CASGFGGPYNEQFF TRBJ2-1 TRBV12-5
CASSQAGAVDNSPLHF TRBJ1-6 TRBV5-1
CASSRGADSNQPQHF TRBJ1-5 TRBV12-3/TRBV12-4
CASSLEEASSPFF TRBJ2-1 TRBV11-2